This entry lists 8 T cell receptor beta chains sequenced from one sample in a study of CD8+CD57+ T cells in acquired aplastic anemia. Previously, flow cytometry had revealed CD8+CD57+ cell expansion in the patients chosen for sequencing. According to the study, genomic DNA was the template for TCR beta VDJ and CDR3 profiling. TCRdb analysed the reads with MiXCR anew, one entry per CDR3 protein. The table records 130,000 or so distinct CDR3 sequences, 55% to 70% of them present only once. The sample was sorted CD4+, CD8+, or CD8+CD57+ T cells (not recorded which) from PBMCs. The origin of the receptors is a human donor with aplastic anemia.

The genes are TRBV7-8 and TRBJ1-5, with 7 bases fitting TRBD1. The CDR3 is 15 residues long. Germline values: CDR1 SGHVS, CDR2 FQNEAQ. V was pared by 5 bases and J by 7 bases, with 11 bases of the junction left unmatched. CDR3 sequence reads: CASSATEGAGQPQHF. DNA of the CDR3: TGTGCCAGCAGCGCCACAGAGGGGGCTGGGCAGCCCCAGCATTTT. The full variable domain, completed using reference TRBV7-8 and TRBJ1-5, is GAGVSQSPRYKVAKRGQDVALRCDPISGHVSLFWYQQALGQGPEFLTYFQNEAQLDKSGLPSDRFFAERPEGSVSTLKIQRTQQEDSAVYLCASSATEGAGQPQHFGDGTRLSIL.

This chain uses TRBV24-1 with TRBJ2-1; no reliable D call. Trimming pared 4 bases from V and 6 bases from J, leaving 9 bases between. The CDR3 extends over 13 amino acids. Per the germline V gene, CDR1 is KGHDR and CDR2 is SFDVKD. CDR3 coding DNA: TGTGCCACCAGTGACTCCCGGCTCAATGAGCAGTTCTTC. It codes for CATSDSRLNEQFF.

This clonotype ranks as medium-sized (0.01 to 0.1%). This chain joins TRBV7-9 and TRBJ1-2; D call uncertain. CDR3 length: 13 amino acids. The ends were cut back, 5 bases at V and 2 bases at J, with 9 bases in the middle. Germline assignment: CDR1 SEHNR and CDR2 FQNEAQ (reference sequence). CDR3 region: CASSPVGNYGYTF. The DNA for the CDR3 is TGTGCCAGCAGCCCGGTTGGGAACTATGGCTACACCTTC.

The chain joins TRBV5-8 to TRBJ1-2; D ambiguous. V dropped 3 bases and J dropped 2 bases, with 11 bases sitting between them. This CDR3 region has 14 residues. The germline V gene has CDR1 SGHTS and CDR2 YDEGEE. Here the CDR3 DNA reads TGTGCCAGCAGCTCAGCCGGACCGAACTATGGCTACACCTTC. It translates to CASSSAGPNYGYTF.

This clonotype was recorded at least ten times. The J gene is TRBJ2-7, the V gene TRBV7-9, with 9 nucleotides matching TRBD2. V gave up 1 base and J gave up 2 bases; unmatched junction bases: 3. The germline V gene encodes CDR1 SEHNR and CDR2 FQNEAQ (reference sequence). CDR3 length: 15 residues. The CDR3 region is CASSLESGGTYEQYF. Here the CDR3 DNA reads TGTGCCAGCAGCTTAGAAAGCGGGGGGACCTACGAGCAGTACTTC.

The chain uses TRBV20-1 and TRBJ2-7, with 10 bases fitting TRBD2. Germline CDR1 is DFQATT and CDR2 is SNEGSKA (reference sequence). The CDR3 covers 12 residues. CDR3 bases: TGCACTAGCGGGAGTTGGACCTACGAGCAGTACTTC. Its translation is CTSGSWTYEQYF.

This clonotype was recorded once. V gene TRBV29-1 combines with J gene TRBJ1-6; TRBD1 aligns across 7 bases. Germline CDR1 SQVTM, CDR2 ANQGSEA. CDR3 size: 12 residues. The V segment lost 5 bases and the J segment 10 bases; nucleotides outside the gene matches: 5. The CDR3 loop is CSVRQGESPLHF. As DNA, the CDR3 is TGCAGCGTTCGGCAGGGGGAATCACCCCTCCACTTT.

V usage is TRBV7-8 and J usage is TRBJ2-7; 11 bases are shared with TRBD2. The germline V gene has CDR1 SGHVS and CDR2 FQNEAQ. This CDR3 spans 15 amino acids. Germline trimming cut 4 bases from V and 3 bases from J; bases unmatched to any gene: 5. The CDR3 region has the DNA TGTGCCAGCAGCTACGCCGGGACTAGCGGCTACGAGCAGTACTTC. Translating it yields CASSYAGTSGYEQYF.